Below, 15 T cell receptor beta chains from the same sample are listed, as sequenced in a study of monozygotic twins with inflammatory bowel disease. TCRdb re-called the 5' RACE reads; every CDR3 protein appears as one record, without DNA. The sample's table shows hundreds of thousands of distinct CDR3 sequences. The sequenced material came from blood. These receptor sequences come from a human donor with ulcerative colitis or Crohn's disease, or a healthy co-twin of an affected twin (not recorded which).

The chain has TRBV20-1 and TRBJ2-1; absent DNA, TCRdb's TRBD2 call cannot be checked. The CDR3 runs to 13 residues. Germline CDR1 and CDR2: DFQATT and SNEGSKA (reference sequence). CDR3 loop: CSAIAGRYNEQFF.

This CDR3 is CASGRWSDTIYF. V is TRBV12-3 or TRBV12-4 and J is TRBJ1-3. The CDR3 runs 12 residues.

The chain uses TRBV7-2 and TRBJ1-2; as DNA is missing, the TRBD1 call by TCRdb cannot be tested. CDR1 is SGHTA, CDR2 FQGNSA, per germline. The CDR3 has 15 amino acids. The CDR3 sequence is CASSLDRGLGYGYTF.

CDR3 protein: CASRYDRGRSPLHF. This chain links TRBV6-2 or TRBV6-3 with TRBJ1-6; TCRdb gives TRBD1 as the D gene, but with no DNA this cannot be confirmed. This CDR3 spans 14 amino acids. The V gene's germline CDR1 is MNHEY and CDR2 SVGEGT.

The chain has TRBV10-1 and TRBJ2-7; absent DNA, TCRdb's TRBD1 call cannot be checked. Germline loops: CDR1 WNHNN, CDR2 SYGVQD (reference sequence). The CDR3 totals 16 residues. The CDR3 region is CASSDCPGYSSYEQYF.

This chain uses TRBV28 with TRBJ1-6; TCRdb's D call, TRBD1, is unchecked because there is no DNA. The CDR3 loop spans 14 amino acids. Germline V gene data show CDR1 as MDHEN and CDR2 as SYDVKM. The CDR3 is CASTGDRSNSPLHF. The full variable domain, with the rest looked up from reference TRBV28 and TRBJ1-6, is DVKVTQSSRYLVKRTGEKVFLECVQDMDHENMFWYRQDPGLGLRLIYFSYDVKMKEKGDIPEGYSVSREKKERFSLILESASTNQTSMYLCASTGDRSNSPLHFGNGTRLTVT.

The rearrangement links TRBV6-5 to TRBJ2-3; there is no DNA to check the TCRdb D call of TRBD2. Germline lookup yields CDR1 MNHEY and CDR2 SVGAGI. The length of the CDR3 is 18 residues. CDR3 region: CASSYNYRDGTSTDTQYF.

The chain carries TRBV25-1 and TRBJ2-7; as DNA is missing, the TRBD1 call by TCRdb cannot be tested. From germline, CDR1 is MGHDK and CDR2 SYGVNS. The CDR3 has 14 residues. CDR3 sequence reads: CASSETTGGRKQYF.

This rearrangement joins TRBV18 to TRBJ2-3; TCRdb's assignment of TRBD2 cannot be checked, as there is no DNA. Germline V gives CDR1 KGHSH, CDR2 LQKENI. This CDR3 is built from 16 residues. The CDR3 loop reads CASSPLAGAVTDTQYF.

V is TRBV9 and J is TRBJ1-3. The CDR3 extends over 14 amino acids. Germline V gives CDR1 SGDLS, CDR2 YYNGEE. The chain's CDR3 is CASSGGTTGNTIYF.

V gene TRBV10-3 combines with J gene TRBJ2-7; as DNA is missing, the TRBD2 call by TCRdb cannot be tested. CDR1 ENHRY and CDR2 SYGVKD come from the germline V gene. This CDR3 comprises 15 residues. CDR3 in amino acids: CAISESIARGYEQYF.

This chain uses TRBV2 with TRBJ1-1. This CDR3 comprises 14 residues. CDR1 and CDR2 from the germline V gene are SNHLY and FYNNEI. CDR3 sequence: CASRGGGTGTEAFF.

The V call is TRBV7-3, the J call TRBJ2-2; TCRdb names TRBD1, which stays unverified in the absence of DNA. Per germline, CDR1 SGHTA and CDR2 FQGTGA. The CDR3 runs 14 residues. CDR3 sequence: CASSLRVPPGELFF.

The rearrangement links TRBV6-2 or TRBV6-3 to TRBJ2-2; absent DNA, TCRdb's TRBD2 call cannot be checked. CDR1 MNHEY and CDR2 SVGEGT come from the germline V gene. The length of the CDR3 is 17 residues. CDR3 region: CASRTPGLARGTGELFF.

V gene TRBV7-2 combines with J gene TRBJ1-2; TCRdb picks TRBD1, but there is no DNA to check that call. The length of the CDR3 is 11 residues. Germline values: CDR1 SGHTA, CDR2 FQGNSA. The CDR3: CASSLGVDRIF. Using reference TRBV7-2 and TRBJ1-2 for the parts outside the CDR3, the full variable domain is GAGVSQSPSNKVTEKGKDVELRCDPISGHTALYWYRQSLGQGLEFLIYFQGNSAPDKSGLPSDRFSAERTGGSVSTLTIQRTQQEDSAVYLCASSLGVDRIFGSGTRLTVV.